The rows below give T cell receptor beta chains drawn from one sample of a study of human T cells and chemical hapten exposure. TCRdb re-derived calls from the RACE reads in MiXCR, one entry per CDR3 protein. The table records about 380,000 distinct CDR3 sequences, under 6.5% of them present only once. Source: whole blood, taken in connection with sensitization to the hapten diphenylcyclopropenone (DPC). Source of these receptors: a woman in her late teens or twenties with alopecia areata. Some clones in this sample may be carry-over from other donors' samples. The CDR3 runs from the conserved cysteine through the conserved F or W. A D gene is named only where the DNA matches it firmly. Size values are once, few and many counts, or a class for expanded clones, and some rows have none.

J: TRBJ1-3
size: many
length: 12
D: NA
V: TRBV12-3/TRBV12-4
CDR3: CASQLTAGTIYF
DNA: TGTGCCAGCCAATTGACGGCCGGCACCATATATTTT

J: TRBJ2-3
size: many
length: 16
D: TRBD2
V: TRBV4-2
CDR3: CASSQGSGGATDTQYF
DNA: TGTGCCAGCAGCCAAGGTTCCGGGGGGGCCACAGATACGCAGTATTTT

J: TRBJ1-5
size: few
length: 13
D: NA
V: TRBV6-1
CDR3: CASSAQTYQPQHF
DNA: TGTGCCAGCAGTGCCCAGACCTATCAGCCCCAGCATTTT

J: TRBJ1-1
size: many
length: 13
D: NA
V: TRBV3-1
CDR3: CASSEFRRTEAFF
DNA: TGTGCCAGCAGCGAGTTTCGACGAACTGAAGCTTTCTTT

J: TRBJ2-1
size: few
length: 14
D: TRBD1
V: TRBV27
CDR3: CASSSPGQNNEQFF
DNA: TGTGCCAGCAGTTCCCCGGGACAGAACAATGAGCAGTTCTTC

J: TRBJ2-5
size: NA
length: 16
D: TRBD2
V: TRBV5-1
CDR3: CASSLTPGGSYETQYF
DNA: TGCGCCAGCAGCTTGACACCGGGGGGTAGCTATGAGACCCAGTACTTC

J: TRBJ1-3
size: NA
length: 16
D: NA
V: TRBV6-5
CDR3: CASSRTTGPVGNTIYF
DNA: TGTGCCAGCAGCAGAACCACAGGCCCTGTTGGAAACACCATATATTTT

J: TRBJ2-7
size: NA
length: 14
D: NA
V: TRBV29-1
CDR3: CSVELRQGGYEQYF
DNA: TGCAGCGTTGAGTTACGGCAGGGGGGGTACGAGCAGTACTTC

J: TRBJ1-1
size: NA
length: 14
D: NA
V: TRBV6-1
CDR3: CATQRDSWNTEAFF
DNA: TGTGCCACCCAAAGGGACTCCTGGAACACTGAAGCTTTCTTT

J: TRBJ1-3
size: many
length: 14
D: NA
V: TRBV15
CDR3: CATRPLSSGNTIYF
DNA: TGTGCCACCAGGCCCCTAAGCTCTGGAAACACCATATATTTT

J: TRBJ1-1
size: NA
length: 17
D: NA
V: TRBV12-3/TRBV12-4
CDR3: CASSLFPGLGVNTEAFF
DNA: TGTGCCAGCAGTTTATTCCCTGGCTTGGGGGTGAACACTGAAGCTTTCTTT

J: TRBJ1-1
size: many
length: 13
D: TRBD1
V: TRBV7-3
CDR3: CASSRQGRTEAFF
DNA: TGTGCCAGCAGCCGACAGGGAAGGACTGAAGCTTTCTTT

J: TRBJ1-4
size: NA
length: 13
D: NA
V: TRBV7-9
CDR3: CASSLFPDEKLFF
DNA: TGTGCCAGCAGCTTATTCCCTGATGAAAAACTGTTTTTT

J: TRBJ1-2
size: few
length: 17
D: TRBD1
V: TRBV18
CDR3: CASSPLYTTGKEPGYTF
DNA: TGTGCCAGCTCACCACTTTATACGACAGGGAAGGAGCCTGGCTACACCTTC

J: TRBJ2-1
size: NA
length: 14
D: NA
V: TRBV5-1
CDR3: CASSLGDVSDEQFF
DNA: TGCGCCAGCAGCTTGGGGGATGTCTCTGATGAGCAGTTCTTC

J: TRBJ1-1
size: few
length: 13
D: NA
V: TRBV6-5
CDR3: CASSYGSYTEAFF
DNA: TGTGCCAGCAGTTACGGGAGCTACACTGAAGCTTTCTTT

J: TRBJ2-7
size: NA
length: 13
D: TRBD1
V: TRBV27
CDR3: CASRDRGSYEQYF
DNA: TGTGCCAGCAGGGACAGGGGCTCCTACGAGCAGTACTTC

J: TRBJ2-3
size: few
length: 15
D: NA
V: TRBV29-1
CDR3: CSSSPPGVGPDTQYF
DNA: TGCAGCTCATCACCCCCAGGGGTTGGCCCAGATACGCAGTATTTT

J: TRBJ1-3
size: many
length: 14
D: TRBD1
V: TRBV28
CDR3: CASRPTGGRHTIYF
DNA: TGTGCCAGCAGGCCGACAGGGGGCCGTCACACCATATATTTT

J: TRBJ1-1
size: NA
length: 17
D: TRBD1
V: TRBV9
CDR3: CASSFRDRGPQNTEAFF
DNA: TGTGCCAGCAGCTTCCGGGACAGGGGCCCACAGAACACTGAAGCTTTCTTT

J: TRBJ2-7
size: NA
length: 15
D: TRBD1
V: TRBV12-5
CDR3: CASGLVVTGGFEQYF
DNA: TGTGCTAGTGGTTTGGTGGTGACAGGGGGGTTCGAGCAGTACTTC

J: TRBJ2-7
size: NA
length: 14
D: TRBD1
V: TRBV7-9
CDR3: CASSLAGGGHEQYF
DNA: TGTGCCAGCAGCTTAGCAGGGGGCGGCCACGAGCAGTACTTC

J: TRBJ1-5
size: NA
length: 12
D: NA
V: TRBV28
CDR3: CASSLLGLPQHF
DNA: TGTGCCAGCAGTTTACTTGGTCTGCCCCAGCATTTT

J: TRBJ1-6
size: many
length: 13
D: NA
V: TRBV5-1
CDR3: CASSLGQDSPLHF
DNA: TGCGCCAGCAGCTTGGGACAGGATTCACCCCTCCACTTT

J: TRBJ1-2
size: many
length: 13
D: NA
V: TRBV12-3/TRBV12-4
CDR3: CASSSAAHYGYTF
DNA: TGTGCCAGCAGCTCCGCTGCCCACTATGGCTACACCTTC

J: TRBJ2-2
size: many
length: 16
D: NA
V: TRBV7-3
CDR3: CASSAGGGPLGGELFF
DNA: TGTGCCAGCAGCGCGGGCGGGGGCCCATTAGGCGGGGAGCTGTTTTTT

J: TRBJ2-1
size: few
length: 16
D: NA
V: TRBV10-2
CDR3: CASSESSTGSYNEQFF
DNA: TGCGCCAGCAGTGAGTCATCAACGGGCTCCTACAATGAGCAGTTCTTC

J: TRBJ2-3
size: few
length: 16
D: TRBD2
V: TRBV29-1
CDR3: CSVAGLAEENTDTQYF
DNA: TGCAGCGTTGCGGGACTAGCGGAAGAGAACACAGATACGCAGTATTTT

J: TRBJ2-3
size: NA
length: 13
D: NA
V: TRBV7-8
CDR3: CASSLGVRDTQYF
DNA: TGTGCCAGCAGCTTAGGTGTAAGAGATACGCAGTATTTT

J: TRBJ2-3
size: NA
length: 15
D: NA
V: TRBV18
CDR3: CASSARDSYTDTQYF
DNA: TGTGCCAGCTCAGCCCGGGACTCATACACAGATACGCAGTATTTT

J: TRBJ1-5
size: many
length: 15
D: NA
V: TRBV18
CDR3: CASSPLGGSNQPQHF
DNA: TGTGCCAGCTCACCACTCGGGGGGAGCAATCAGCCCCAGCATTTT

J: TRBJ1-1
size: many
length: 13
D: NA
V: TRBV9
CDR3: CASSVAKATEAFF
DNA: TGTGCCAGCAGCGTAGCCAAGGCCACTGAAGCTTTCTTT

J: TRBJ2-2
size: NA
length: 14
D: NA
V: TRBV15
CDR3: CATSGDGDTGELFF
DNA: TGTGCCACCAGCGGGGACGGTGACACCGGGGAGCTGTTTTTT

J: TRBJ2-4
size: few
length: 13
D: TRBD1
V: TRBV12-3/TRBV12-4
CDR3: CASRGTALNIQYF
DNA: TGTGCCAGCAGAGGGACAGCCTTAAACATTCAGTACTTC

J: TRBJ1-5
size: NA
length: 15
D: NA
V: TRBV3-1
CDR3: CASSLTLGGNQPQHF
DNA: TGTGCCAGCAGCCTTACCTTAGGGGGTAATCAGCCCCAGCATTTT

J: TRBJ1-2
size: many
length: 14
D: NA
V: TRBV29-1
CDR3: CSVNRFLANYGYTF
DNA: TGCAGCGTTAACAGATTTTTAGCTAACTATGGCTACACCTTC

J: TRBJ2-3
size: few
length: 16
D: NA
V: TRBV4-3
CDR3: CASSQSQGGLTDTQYF
DNA: TGCGCCAGCAGCCAATCTCAAGGAGGACTCACAGATACGCAGTATTTT

J: TRBJ2-3
size: many
length: 18
D: TRBD2
V: TRBV7-8
CDR3: CASSPYRVAGGSYDTQYF
DNA: TGTGCCAGCAGCCCTTACAGAGTGGCGGGGGGTTCGTACGATACGCAGTATTTT

J: TRBJ2-7
size: NA
length: 12
D: NA
V: TRBV29-1
CDR3: CSVVGVTAEQYF
DNA: TGCAGCGTTGTAGGAGTGACAGCCGAGCAGTACTTC

J: TRBJ2-5
size: many
length: 13
D: NA
V: TRBV18
CDR3: CASSPNREETQYF
DNA: TGTGCCAGCTCACCTAACAGGGAAGAGACCCAGTACTTC

J: TRBJ2-1
size: NA
length: 17
D: TRBD2
V: TRBV19
CDR3: CASSRLAGGSSYNEQFF
DNA: TGTGCCAGTAGTAGGCTAGCGGGGGGGAGCTCCTACAATGAGCAGTTCTTC

J: TRBJ1-1
size: few
length: 14
D: NA
V: TRBV6-6
CDR3: CASSPTGRGTEAFF
DNA: TGTGCCAGCAGCCCGACAGGCCGGGGGACTGAAGCTTTCTTT

J: TRBJ1-1
size: few
length: 18
D: TRBD1
V: TRBV12-3/TRBV12-4
CDR3: CASSLDHRGLAMNTEAFF
DNA: TGTGCCAGCAGTTTAGATCACAGGGGACTTGCTATGAACACTGAAGCTTTCTTT

J: TRBJ1-6
size: many
length: 13
D: NA
V: TRBV6-2/TRBV6-3
CDR3: CASSYPQGGPLHF
DNA: TGTGCCAGCAGTTACCCCCAAGGAGGGCCCCTCCACTTT

J: TRBJ1-1
size: many
length: 12
D: NA
V: TRBV5-1
CDR3: CASSFTGFEAFF
DNA: TGCGCCAGCAGCTTCACAGGATTCGAAGCTTTCTTT

J: TRBJ1-3
size: many
length: 12
D: NA
V: TRBV12-3/TRBV12-4
CDR3: CASSVAGNTIYF
DNA: TGTGCCAGCAGTGTTGCTGGAAACACCATATATTTT

J: TRBJ2-5
size: many
length: 15
D: NA
V: TRBV6-5
CDR3: CASSPQIRGGETQYF
DNA: TGTGCCAGCAGCCCGCAAATCAGGGGAGGGGAGACCCAGTACTTC

J: TRBJ1-1
size: NA
length: 17
D: TRBD1
V: TRBV5-1
CDR3: CASSLASDRGFNTEAFF
DNA: TGCGCCAGCAGCTTGGCTTCGGACAGGGGATTTAACACTGAAGCTTTCTTT

J: TRBJ2-2
size: NA
length: 16
D: TRBD1
V: TRBV7-8
CDR3: CASSQTGTGWTGELFF
DNA: TGTGCCAGCAGCCAGACCGGGACAGGGTGGACCGGGGAGCTGTTTTTT

J: TRBJ1-1
size: many
length: 14
D: TRBD1
V: TRBV27
CDR3: CASRDRGGYTEAFF
DNA: TGTGCCAGCAGGGACAGGGGCGGGTATACTGAAGCTTTCTTT

J: TRBJ1-4
size: NA
length: 16
D: NA
V: TRBV6-5
CDR3: CASSYSWDLGGEKLFF
DNA: TGTGCCAGCAGTTACTCCTGGGACCTAGGTGGTGAAAAACTGTTTTTT

J: TRBJ1-4
size: many
length: 14
D: NA
V: TRBV4-1
CDR3: CASSQDPGIEKLFF
DNA: TGCGCCAGCAGCCAAGATCCAGGGATTGAAAAACTGTTTTTT

J: TRBJ1-1
size: many
length: 14
D: NA
V: TRBV12-3/TRBV12-4
CDR3: CASSLQQGNTEAFF
DNA: TGTGCCAGCAGTCTTCAACAGGGGAACACTGAAGCTTTCTTT

J: TRBJ2-1
size: NA
length: 13
D: NA
V: TRBV6-5
CDR3: CASTRGEDNEQFF
DNA: TGTGCCAGCACCCGGGGTGAGGACAATGAGCAGTTCTTC

J: TRBJ1-2
size: many
length: 13
D: NA
V: TRBV29-1
CDR3: CSVGGPRADGYTF
DNA: TGCAGCGTTGGTGGCCCTCGGGCGGATGGCTACACCTTC

J: TRBJ2-7
size: NA
length: 15
D: TRBD2
V: TRBV7-9
CDR3: CASSLVSGGPYEQYF
DNA: TGTGCCAGCAGCTTAGTGAGCGGGGGGCCCTACGAGCAGTACTTC